This T cell receptor beta chain appears in the sequencing data of a study of blood T cell repertoires in COVID-19. Background on the study: Samples representing acute and convalescent COVID-19 were sourced from the United States, Italy and Spain. Nucleic acid was either cDNA or gDNA, and it came from T cells, B-cell-depleted T cells, or PBMCs.

Each participant's cohort was designated according to participant-reported clinical history. In the study's own analysis: Estimation of nucleated cell counts was performed using reference gene primer amplification. Method: immunoSEQ multiplex PCR; TCRdb's copy keeps in-frame clones and lacks some. Clone size and the V and J calls come from that table; the DNA yielded D and trimming. This table holds under 200,000 clones, roughly four fifths found once. V shed 4 bases, J shed 4 bases, and the junction held 2 bases outside the gene matches. This CDR3 has 14 amino acids. CDR1 is KGHSH, CDR2 LQKENI, per germline.

This receptor was obtained from a man aged 45 to 65 who had recovered from COVID-19. The chain is built from TRBV18 and TRBJ1-5, with 9 nucleotides matching TRBD1. Sequenced: PBMCs or T cells enriched from blood (not recorded which). CDR3 sequence: CASSLDRGNQPQHF. Written as DNA, the CDR3 is TGTGCCAGCTCACTGGACAGGGGAAATCAGCCCCAGCATTTT.